The clone carrying this T cell receptor (beta chain) was seen more than once but under ten times. The antigen is unknown. The record originates from a study of T cells after yellow fever vaccination. Study background: The SMART-Seq v4 Ultra Low Input method served to prepare the low-cell-number fractions.

TCR cDNA, made by 5'RACE template switching, carried an added universal primer site and UMIs. Using its own MiXCR run on the 5' RACE reads, TCRdb lists one record per CDR3 protein. The sample holds 450,000 to 600,000 distinct CDR3 sequences, roughly 14% seen once. The CDR3 runs 17 residues. Germline CDR1 and CDR2: LGHDT and YNNKEL (reference sequence). Trimming cost V 0 bases and J 5 bases; bases outside gene matches: 9. Study observations and caveats: Clones from primary vaccination mostly reappeared after the booster (about 97% CD4, about 85% CD8). Abundant clonotypes from the bulk population could have been carried over as contaminants into FACS-sorted repertoires.

The starting material was PBMCs, obtained on the day of the yellow fever booster vaccination. The rearrangement uses TRBV3-1 and TRBJ2-3, with 9 bases fitting TRBD2. The receptor was isolated from a man aged 30 to 45 who received the YFV17D yellow fever vaccine. The CDR3 nucleotides are TGTGCCAGCAGCCAAGATTGGGCGGGAGGGCCGATAGATACGCAGTATTTT. Amino acid sequence: CASSQDWAGGPIDTQYF.